This T cell receptor beta chain is from a study of identical twins. Template switching, a step in the protocol, added a universal primer site, and cDNA carried unique molecular identifiers. Each CDR3 protein gets one entry after TCRdb re-called the 5' RACE reads with MiXCR. The repertoire holds fewer than 550,000 distinct CDR3 sequences, with roughly 15% as singletons. V lost 4 bases, J lost 1 base, and 12 bases lay in between. Germline CDR1 reads SGHKS; CDR2 reads YYEKEE (reference sequence). The CDR3 totals 14 residues. The sample was also linked to a second study, of yellow fever vaccine responses in identical twins.

The sequence was obtained from a woman younger than 35 in good health. This chain connects TRBV5-5 to TRBJ2-7, with D perhaps TRBD1 (6 bases). The sequenced sample consisted of CD4+ T cells sorted from blood. In DNA form, the CDR3 reads TGTGCCAGCAGCCTGGGGGCTCCATCCTACGAGCAGTACTTC. Encoded protein: CASSLGAPSYEQYF.